Following are 30 T cell receptor beta chains from one sample sequenced in a study of PD-L1 blockade in urothelial cancer. This table comes from immunoSEQ multiplex PCR, and its TCRdb copy is limited to in-frame clones, with some not included. The table has 85,000 to 100,000 clones, approximately 90% seen once. The sample here was PBMCs, taken around atezolizumab (anti-PD-L1) treatment. The source is a man between 60 and 70 years old with urothelial cancer.

The chain has TRBV7-8 and TRBJ2-1, with 10 bases lining up with TRBD2. The CDR3 is 20 residues long. Germline V CDR1 and CDR2: SGHVS, FQNEAQ. Losses at the gene ends were 5 bases for V and 3 bases for J; bases not matched to a gene: 19. The CDR3, as DNA: TGTGCCAGCAGCACCACAGGGGCGAGAGCGGGAGGGCCGGGCTACAATGAGCAGTTCTTC. Amino acids: CASSTTGARAGGPGYNEQFF. Using reference TRBV7-8 and TRBJ2-1 for the parts outside the CDR3, the full variable domain is GAGVSQSPRYKVAKRGQDVALRCDPISGHVSLFWYQQALGQGPEFLTYFQNEAQLDKSGLPSDRFFAERPEGSVSTLKIQRTQQEDSAVYLCASSTTGARAGGPGYNEQFFGPGTRLTVL.

The chain employs TRBV7-2 and TRBJ1-1; 8 bases map to TRBD1. Germline lookup yields CDR1 SGHTA and CDR2 FQGNSA. V lost 5 bases and J lost 5; bases outside the gene matches: 4. This CDR3 contains 13 residues. The CDR3 spells CASSRNRGTEAFF. The DNA of the CDR3 is TGTGCCAGCAGCCGAAACAGGGGGACTGAAGCTTTCTTT.

The chain employs TRBV19 and TRBJ2-7; 12 bases agree with TRBD1. The V gene's germline CDR1 is LNHDA and CDR2 SQIVND (reference sequence). CDR3 length: 17 residues. The V segment lost 3 bases and the J segment 6 bases; nucleotides outside the gene matches: 12. The CDR3 bases are TGTGCCAGTAGTATCGGTTCCGGGACAGGGGGCTCTGGCGAGCAGTACTTC. Translation gives CASSIGSGTGGSGEQYF.

The chain is built from TRBV11-2 and TRBJ2-7; 8 bases agree with TRBD2. CDR1 is SGHAT and CDR2 is FQNNGV in the germline V gene. Trimming cost V 6 bases and J 0 bases; bases outside gene matches: 1. The length of the CDR3 is 13 residues. CDR3 sequence: CASRGLDSYEQYF. CDR3 DNA sequence: TGTGCCAGCAGGGGACTAGACTCCTACGAGCAGTACTTC.

The rearrangement uses TRBV5-1 and TRBJ2-7, with 7 bases identical to TRBD2. V trimming: 0 bases; J trimming: 2 bases; junction bases outside the gene matches: 11. The CDR3 sequence is 17 residues long. Germline values: CDR1 SGHRS, CDR2 YFSETQ. The CDR3 nucleotides are TGCGCCAGCAGCTTGGACCCCCCTAGCGGTTCCACCTACGAGCAGTACTTC. As protein: CASSLDPPSGSTYEQYF.

The rearrangement links TRBV10-1 to TRBJ1-1, with D possibly being TRBD1 (5 bases). V lost 6 bases, J lost 4 bases, and 18 bases lay in between. The CDR3 is made up of 15 amino acids. Germline V CDR1 and CDR2: WNHNN, SYGVQD (reference sequence). CDR3 nucleotides: TGCGCCAGCAGCCTAGCGCAGGGCGCAAGCACTGAAGCTTTCTTT. Its protein is CASSLAQGASTEAFF.

V is TRBV5-4 and J is TRBJ1-2, with D possibly matching TRBD1 (6 bases). CDR1 is SGHNT, CDR2 YYREEE, per germline (reference sequence). This CDR3 contains 12 residues. Trimming took 4 bases from V and 7 from J, leaving 11 bases between them. CDR3 coding DNA: TGTGCCAGCAGCCCAACGACAGGTGGCTACACCTTC. As protein: CASSPTTGGYTF.

V is TRBV9 and J is TRBJ1-3; D is ambiguous. The germline V gene has CDR1 SGDLS and CDR2 YYNGEE. Trimming removed 3 bases at V and 3 bases at J, with 7 bases between. The CDR3 sequence is 13 residues long. The DNA of the CDR3 is TGTGCCAGCAGCGACAGCCTTGGAAACACCATATATTTT. This gives the protein CASSDSLGNTIYF.

V usage is TRBV2 and J usage is TRBJ2-6, with TRBD1 matching over 7 bases. V lost 6 bases and J lost 2; bases outside the gene matches: 4. The CDR3 has 15 residues. Germline V lookup: CDR1 SNHLY, CDR2 FYNNEI. The CDR3 DNA reads as TGTGCCAGCAGCTCTGACAGGGCTGGGGCCAACGTCCTGACTTTC. Amino acids: CASSSDRAGANVLTF.

This clone showed up just once. CDR3 loop: CSVELEQGAYEQYF. The CDR3 DNA reads TGCAGCGTTGAATTGGAACAGGGGGCCTACGAGCAGTACTTC. This chain joins TRBV29-1 and TRBJ2-7; 8 nucleotides match TRBD1. J lost 2 bases, V lost 2 bases, and 5 bases had no gene match. CDR3 size: 14 residues. Germline V CDR1 and CDR2: SQVTM, ANQGSEA.

This sequence joins TRBV7-2 and TRBJ2-3; D perhaps matches TRBD2 (6 bases). CDR1 and CDR2 from the germline V gene are SGHTA and FQGNSA. Trimming shortened V by 5 bases and J by 14 bases, and 17 bases separated the two germline ends. The CDR3 sequence is 12 residues long. DNA for the CDR3: TGTGCCAGCAGCGGTAAAAATCGGGAGCGGTATTTT. Translation gives CASSGKNRERYF.

V gene TRBV9 combines with J gene TRBJ1-3; 8 bases fit TRBD1. Germline-derived CDR1 and CDR2 are SGDLS and YYNGEE. The CDR3 has 17 amino acids. V lost 6 bases and J lost 0; bases outside the gene matches: 11. CDR3 bases: TGTGCCAGCACCACCGGCGGGACAGGCCCCTCTGGAAACACCATATATTTT. Translated, it gives CASTTGGTGPSGNTIYF. Complete variable domain (other parts from reference TRBV9 and TRBJ1-3): DSGVTQTPKHLITATGQRVTLRCSPRSGDLSVYWYQQSLDQGLQFLIQYYNGEERAKGNILERFSAQQFPDLHSELNLSSLELGDSALYFCASTTGGTGPSGNTIYFGEGSWLTVV.

Turning to this clone: Germline is not matched at one junction end, which may reflect a read error. The chain combines TRBV19 with TRBJ1-2; D may be TRBD1 (6 bases). Germline V gives CDR1 LNHDA, CDR2 SQIVND (reference sequence). This CDR3 contains 14 residues. The CDR3 sequence: CASRARDTNFGYTF. The CDR3 nucleotides are TGTGCCAGTCGCGCCCGGGACACTAACTTTGGCTACACCTTC.

This chain uses TRBV7-3 with TRBJ1-1, with no clear D. The germline V gene encodes CDR1 SGHTA and CDR2 FQGTGA. The CDR3 runs to 13 residues. V was shortened by 5 bases and J by 7 bases, with 14 bases between the two germline ends. The CDR3 DNA is TGTGCCAGCAGCCCCAGTTACAGAAATGAAGCTTTCTTT. Translation: CASSPSYRNEAFF. Full variable domain (rest looked up from reference TRBV7-3 and TRBJ1-1): GAGVSQTPSNKVTEKGKYVELRCDPISGHTALYWYRQSLGQGPEFLIYFQGTGAADDSGLPNDRFFAVRPEGSVSTLKIQRTERGDSAVYLCASSPSYRNEAFFGQGTRLTVV.

This chain connects TRBV5-4 to TRBJ1-2, with a weak D call TRBD1 (6 bases). CDR1 is SGHNT and CDR2 is YYREEE in the germline V gene (reference sequence). CDR3 length: 15 amino acids. The germline V and J ends were trimmed by 5 bases and 4 bases, with 18 bases remaining between them. CDR3 sequence: CASRGAQDLGYGYTF. The CDR3 region has the DNA TGTGCCAGCAGGGGGGCTCAGGACTTAGGCTATGGCTACACCTTC. The variable domain in full, with the rest retrieved from reference TRBV5-4 and TRBJ1-2, is ETGVTQSPTHLIKTRGQQVTLRCSSQSGHNTVSWYQQALGQGPQFIFQYYREEENGRGNFPPRFSGLQFPNYSSELNVNALELDDSALYLCASRGAQDLGYGYTFGSGTRLTVV.

The CDR3 protein is CASSRGDPPYEQYF. DNA for the CDR3: TGTGCCAGCAGCAGGGGTGATCCCCCCTACGAGCAGTACTTC. The chain uses TRBV7-9 and TRBJ2-7; D is possibly TRBD1 (5 bases). Germline V gives CDR1 SEHNR, CDR2 FQNEAQ (reference sequence). CDR3 length equals 14 residues. V dropped 5 bases and J dropped 2 bases, with 13 bases sitting between them.

This chain joins TRBV6-5 and TRBJ2-7, with 8 bases fitting TRBD1. J was trimmed by 3 bases and V by 5 bases; bases with no gene match: 6. This CDR3 has 14 amino acids. In germline, CDR1 is MNHEY, CDR2 SVGAGI. DNA for the CDR3: TGTGCCAGCAGTACCCGGGACAGGAGCTACGAGCAGTACTTC. Protein sequence: CASSTRDRSYEQYF.

CDR3: CASSFRLESTGQPPNTEAFF. CDR3 nucleotide sequence: TGTGCCAGCAGCTTCCGGTTGGAGTCGACAGGACAGCCACCGAACACTGAAGCTTTCTTT. This chain uses TRBV21-1 with TRBJ1-1; TRBD1 was called by the table and not checked on the DNA. TRBV21-1 is annotated as a pseudogene. The CDR3 consists of 20 residues.

The chain uses TRBV6-5 and TRBJ1-5; 10 nucleotides align to TRBD1. CDR1 is MNHEY, CDR2 SVGAGI, per germline. Unmatched junction bases numbered 2, after V lost 6 bases and J lost 6 bases. CDR3 size: 13 residues. CDR3 region: CASRRTGGQPQHF. The CDR3 DNA sequence: TGTGCCAGCAGGAGGACAGGGGGTCAGCCCCAGCATTTT.

The J gene is TRBJ1-5, the V gene TRBV18; D unresolved. The V and J ends lost 2 bases and 6 bases respectively, with 11 bases between them. Germline CDR1 and CDR2: KGHSH and LQKENI. This CDR3 region has 14 residues. The CDR3 coding sequence is TGTGCCAGCTCACCAGGTCAGACGGGTCAGCCCCAGCATTTT. This codes for CASSPGQTGQPQHF.

This chain joins TRBV7-9 and TRBJ1-6; TRBD1 matches at 8 bases. Looked up from germline, CDR1 is SEHNR and CDR2 is FQNEAQ (reference sequence). The V and J ends lost 5 bases and 4 bases, in that order; junction bases with no gene match: 1. The CDR3 is 14 residues long. The CDR3 is CASSGTGYNSPLHF. The CDR3 bases are TGTGCCAGCAGCGGGACAGGTTATAATTCACCCCTCCACTTT. Supplemented by reference TRBV7-9 and TRBJ1-6, the full variable domain reads DTGVSQNPRHKITKRGQNVTFRCDPISEHNRLYWYRQTLGQGPEFLTYFQNEAQLEKSRLLSDRFSAERPKGSFSTLEIQRTEQGDSAMYLCASSGTGYNSPLHFGNGTRLTVT.

This clone was counted a few times. The V call is TRBV27, the J call TRBJ1-6; no definite D call. V lost 2 bases and J lost 10, with 12 bases in between. CDR1 MNHEY and CDR2 SMNVEV come from the germline V gene (reference sequence). CDR3 length equals 14 residues. In DNA, the CDR3 is TGTGCCAGCAGTTTAGGGCAGGCTGCGTCACCCCTCCACTTT. The encoded protein is CASSLGQAASPLHF.

This rearrangement joins TRBV28 to TRBJ2-1; 9 nucleotides match TRBD1. This CDR3 is 15 amino acids long. The V segment lost 6 bases and the J segment 9 bases; nucleotides outside the gene matches: 12. The germline V gene has CDR1 MDHEN and CDR2 SYDVKM. In DNA, the CDR3 is TGTGCCAGCAGCTCGGGACAGGGAGGGTTAAGTGAGCAGTTCTTC. Translating it yields CASSSGQGGLSEQFF.

The gene calls are TRBV5-1 and TRBJ2-1; D is unclear. Deletions cut 2 bases from V and 0 bases from J, with 6 bases between. Germline V gene lookup returns CDR1 SGHRS and CDR2 YFSETQ. This CDR3 comprises 14 residues. The CDR3 DNA reads as TGCGCCAGCAGCTTAACGAGCTCCTACAATGAGCAGTTCTTC. Translation gives CASSLTSSYNEQFF.

The chain joins TRBV7-3 to TRBJ2-1, with D maybe TRBD1 (6 bases). CDR1 and CDR2 from the germline V gene are SGHTA and FQGTGA. The CDR3 runs to 16 residues. Trimming left V 0 bases short and J 4 bases short, with 13 bases between. The CDR3 nucleotides read TGTGCCAGCAGCTTAACGGGGGACACGGGTTACAATGAGCAGTTCTTC. As protein: CASSLTGDTGYNEQFF.

The chain links TRBV5-6 to TRBJ2-5, with TRBD2 matching 10 bases. Trimming at V came to 3 bases and at J to 5 bases, leaving 10 bases not matched to a gene. Germline assignment: CDR1 SGHDT and CDR2 YYEEEE. CDR3 length equals 16 residues. In nucleotides, the CDR3 is TGTGCCAGCAGCTACGGACTAGCGGATCGGAGGGAGACCCAGTACTTC. This sequence encodes CASSYGLADRRETQYF.

The V call is TRBV18, the J call TRBJ1-5; tentatively, D is TRBD1 (6 bases). CDR1 is KGHSH and CDR2 is LQKENI in the germline V gene. The CDR3 is made up of 13 amino acids. V was shortened by 0 bases and J by 9 bases, with 9 bases between the two germline ends. The CDR3 DNA reads as TGTGCCAGCTCACCACCGGGGGCGGCGCCCCAGCATTTT. Protein: CASSPPGAAPQHF.

The J gene is TRBJ2-7, the V gene TRBV5-1, with 8 bases that match TRBD2. Germline CDR1 reads SGHRS; CDR2 reads YFSETQ. CDR3 length: 14 residues. After removal of 4 bases from V and 1 base from J, the junction contained 4 bases not matched to a gene. CDR3 residues: CASSAGGESYEQYF. The DNA of the CDR3 is TGCGCCAGCAGCGCCGGGGGGGAGTCCTACGAGCAGTACTTC.

This chain joins TRBV5-1 and TRBJ1-1, with D perhaps TRBD1 (5 bases). The CDR3 runs to 14 residues. Deletions cut 7 bases from V and 3 bases from J, with 16 bases between. Germline V lookup: CDR1 SGHRS, CDR2 YFSETQ. CDR3 loop: CASLPPGGDTEAFF. DNA for the CDR3: TGCGCCAGCCTACCCCCTGGGGGGGACACTGAAGCTTTCTTT.

The V and J genes are TRBV4-1 and TRBJ1-1; D is unresolved. CDR1 MGHRA and CDR2 YSYEKL come from the germline V gene. The V gene lost 0 bases and the J gene lost 0 bases, with 11 bases spanning the gap. There are 16 residues in the CDR3. The CDR3 bases are TGCGCCAGCAGCCAAGAGGCGGCGCCCGTGAACACTGAAGCTTTCTTT. This codes for CASSQEAAPVNTEAFF.